This T cell receptor beta chain was recovered during a study of blood T cells in healthy people across ages. General study points: It was held that the diversity estimates obtained from one million T cells were underestimates. CMV infection status of these donors was not known.

The authors ran a second PCR of about 7 to 11 cycles using a sample-barcoded 5' primer and a J-beta primer mix. Every molecule of cDNA carried a tag from a template-switch adaptor with 12 random nucleotides. One entry per CDR3 protein results from TCRdb running MiXCR on the 5' RACE reads. The sample lists fewer than 2 million distinct CDR3 sequences; around 42% were seen once. This clonotype was detected a few times. The target antigen is unknown. The TCR comes from a human donor in good health. Sequenced sample: blood.

CDR3: CAIRTGVGEREQYF. CDR3 in DNA: TGTGCCATCAGGACAGGGGTGGGGGAGAGGGAGCAGTACTTC. The chain combines TRBV10-3 with TRBJ2-5; TRBD1 matches at 8 bases. Germline V gene lookup returns CDR1 ENHRY and CDR2 SYGVKD. With V trimmed by 6 bases and J by 11 bases, 14 bases remained unmatched. This CDR3 contains 14 residues.